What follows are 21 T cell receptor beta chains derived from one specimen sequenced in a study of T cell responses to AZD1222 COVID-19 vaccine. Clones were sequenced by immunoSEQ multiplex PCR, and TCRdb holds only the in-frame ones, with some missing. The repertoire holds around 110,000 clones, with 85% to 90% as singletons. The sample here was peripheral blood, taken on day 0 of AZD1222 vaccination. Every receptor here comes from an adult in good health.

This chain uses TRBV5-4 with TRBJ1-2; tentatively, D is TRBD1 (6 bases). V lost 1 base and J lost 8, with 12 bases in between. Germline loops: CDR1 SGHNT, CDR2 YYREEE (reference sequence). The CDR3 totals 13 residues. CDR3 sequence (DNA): TGTGCCAGCAGCTTGATGGGGGCCGAGGGCTACACCTTC. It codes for CASSLMGAEGYTF.

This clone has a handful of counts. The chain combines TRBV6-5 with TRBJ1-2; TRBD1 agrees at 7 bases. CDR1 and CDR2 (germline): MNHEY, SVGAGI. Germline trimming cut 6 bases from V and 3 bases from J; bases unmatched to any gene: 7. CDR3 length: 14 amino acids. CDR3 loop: CASRSGGPDYGYTF. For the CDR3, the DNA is TGTGCCAGCAGGTCAGGGGGACCGGACTATGGCTACACCTTC.

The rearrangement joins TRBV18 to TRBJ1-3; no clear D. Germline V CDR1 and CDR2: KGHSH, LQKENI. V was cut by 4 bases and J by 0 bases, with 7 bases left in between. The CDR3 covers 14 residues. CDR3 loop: CASSLQDSGNTIYF. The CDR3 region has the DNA TGTGCCAGCTCACTGCAAGACTCTGGAAACACCATATATTTT.

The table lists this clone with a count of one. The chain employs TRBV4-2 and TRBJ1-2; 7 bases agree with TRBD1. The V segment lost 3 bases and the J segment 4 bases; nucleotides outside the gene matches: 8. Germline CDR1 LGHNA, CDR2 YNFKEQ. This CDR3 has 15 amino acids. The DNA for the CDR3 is TGTGCCAGCAGCCAGGAGACAGGGTCGGGCTATGGCTACACCTTC. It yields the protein CASSQETGSGYGYTF.

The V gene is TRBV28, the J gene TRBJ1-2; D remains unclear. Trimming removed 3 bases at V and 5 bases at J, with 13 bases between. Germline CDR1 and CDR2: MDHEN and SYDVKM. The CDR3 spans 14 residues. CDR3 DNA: TGTGCCAGCAGTTTGGTACAGCAAGTTTATGGCTACACCTTC. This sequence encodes CASSLVQQVYGYTF.

The CDR3: CASSPRDRVRYTF. The CDR3 nucleotides are TGTGCCAGCAGCCCCCGAGACAGGGTACGCTACACCTTC. This chain connects TRBV27 to TRBJ1-2; the match to TRBD1 covers 7 bases. Germline CDR1 MNHEY, CDR2 SMNVEV (reference sequence). The CDR3 runs to 13 residues. The trim removed 6 bases at V and 9 bases at J, leaving 10 bases unmatched.

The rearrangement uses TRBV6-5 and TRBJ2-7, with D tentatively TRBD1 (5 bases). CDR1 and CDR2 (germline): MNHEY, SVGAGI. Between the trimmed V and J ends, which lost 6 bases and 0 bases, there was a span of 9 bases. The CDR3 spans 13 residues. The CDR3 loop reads CASRATDSYEQYF. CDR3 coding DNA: TGTGCCAGCAGAGCGACAGACTCCTACGAGCAGTACTTC.

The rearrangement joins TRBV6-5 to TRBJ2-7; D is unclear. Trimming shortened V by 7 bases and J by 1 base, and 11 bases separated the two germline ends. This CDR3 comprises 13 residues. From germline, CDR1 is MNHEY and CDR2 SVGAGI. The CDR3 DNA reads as TGTGCCAGCACCCCGCCGGGTTCCTACGAGCAGTACTTC. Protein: CASTPPGSYEQYF.

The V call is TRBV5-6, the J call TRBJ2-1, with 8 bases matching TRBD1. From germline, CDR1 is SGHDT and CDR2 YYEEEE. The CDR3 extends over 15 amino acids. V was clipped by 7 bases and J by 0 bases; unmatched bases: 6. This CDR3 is CASADGQGSYNEQFF. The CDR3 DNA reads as TGTGCCAGCGCCGACGGACAGGGCTCCTACAATGAGCAGTTCTTC.

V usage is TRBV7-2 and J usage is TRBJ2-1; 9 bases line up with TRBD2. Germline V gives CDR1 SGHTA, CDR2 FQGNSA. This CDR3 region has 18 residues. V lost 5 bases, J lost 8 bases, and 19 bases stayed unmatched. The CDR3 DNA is TGTGCCAGCAGCCCCCGGGGGTTACTAGCGGGCGGCAGGGATGAGCAGTTCTTC. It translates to CASSPRGLLAGGRDEQFF.

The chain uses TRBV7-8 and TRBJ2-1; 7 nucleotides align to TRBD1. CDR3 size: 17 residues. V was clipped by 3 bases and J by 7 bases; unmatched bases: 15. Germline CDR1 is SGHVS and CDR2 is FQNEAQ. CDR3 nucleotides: TGTGCCAGCAGCTTTAGGCGAGGGGGCGCGAATAGGAATGAGCAGTTCTTC. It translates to CASSFRRGGANRNEQFF.

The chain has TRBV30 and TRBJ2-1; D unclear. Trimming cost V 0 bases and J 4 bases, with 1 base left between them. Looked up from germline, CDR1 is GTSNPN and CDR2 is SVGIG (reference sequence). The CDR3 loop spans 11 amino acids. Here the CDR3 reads CAWSVYNEQFF. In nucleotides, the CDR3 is TGTGCCTGGAGTGTTTACAATGAGCAGTTCTTC.

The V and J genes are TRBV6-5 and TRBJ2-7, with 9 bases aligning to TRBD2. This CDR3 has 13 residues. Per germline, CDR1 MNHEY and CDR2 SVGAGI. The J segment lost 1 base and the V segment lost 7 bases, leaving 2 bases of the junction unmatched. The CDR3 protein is CASTTSGSYEQYF. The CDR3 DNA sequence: TGTGCCAGCACGACTAGCGGTTCCTACGAGCAGTACTTC.

CDR3 DNA: TGTGCCAGCTCACCACGAGGGTCCCAGTACAATGAGCAGTTCTTC. It specifies CASSPRGSQYNEQFF. The chain uses TRBV18 and TRBJ2-1; the D gene is possibly TRBD2 (5 bases). This CDR3 has 15 amino acids. The V gene lost 1 base and the J gene lost 4 bases, with 11 bases spanning the gap. The germline CDR1 and CDR2 sequences are KGHSH and LQKENI.

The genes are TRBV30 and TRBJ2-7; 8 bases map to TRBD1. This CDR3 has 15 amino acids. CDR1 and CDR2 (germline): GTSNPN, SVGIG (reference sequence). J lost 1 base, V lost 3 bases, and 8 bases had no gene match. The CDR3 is CAWSAKYRGSYEQYF. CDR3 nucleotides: TGTGCCTGGAGCGCTAAGTACAGGGGGTCCTACGAGCAGTACTTC.

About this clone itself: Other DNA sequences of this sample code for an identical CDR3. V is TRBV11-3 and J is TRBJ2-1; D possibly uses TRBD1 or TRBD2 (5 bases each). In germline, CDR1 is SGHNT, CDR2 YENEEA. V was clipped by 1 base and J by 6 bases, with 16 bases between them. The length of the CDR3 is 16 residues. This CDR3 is CASSLGDSGGGNEQFF. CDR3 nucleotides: TGTGCCAGCAGCTTAGGCGACAGCGGTGGAGGCAATGAGCAGTTCTTC. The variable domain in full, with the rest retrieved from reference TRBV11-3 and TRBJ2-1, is EAGVVQSPRYKIIEKKQPVAFWCNPISGHNTLYWYLQNLGQGPELLIRYENEEAVDDSQLPKDRFSAERLKGVDSTLKIQPAELGDSAVYLCASSLGDSGGGNEQFFGPGTRLTVL.

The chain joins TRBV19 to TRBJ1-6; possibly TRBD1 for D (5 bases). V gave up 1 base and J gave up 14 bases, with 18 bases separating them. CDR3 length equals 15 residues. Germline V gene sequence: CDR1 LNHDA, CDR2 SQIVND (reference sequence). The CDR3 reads CASSIGVGAKSTLHF. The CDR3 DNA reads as TGTGCCAGTAGTATAGGGGTAGGGGCTAAATCAACCCTCCACTTT.

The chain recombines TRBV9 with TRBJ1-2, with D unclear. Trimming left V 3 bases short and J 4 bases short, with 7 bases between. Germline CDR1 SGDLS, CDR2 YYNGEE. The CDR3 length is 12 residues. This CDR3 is CASSAVVYGYTF. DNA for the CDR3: TGTGCCAGCAGCGCCGTCGTCTATGGCTACACCTTC.

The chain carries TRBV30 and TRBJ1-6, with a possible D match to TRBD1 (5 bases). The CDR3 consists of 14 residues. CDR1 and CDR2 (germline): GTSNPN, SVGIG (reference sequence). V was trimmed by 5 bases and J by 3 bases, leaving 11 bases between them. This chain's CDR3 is CAWAGYFYNSPLHF. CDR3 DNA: TGTGCCTGGGCAGGGTACTTCTATAATTCACCCCTCCACTTT.

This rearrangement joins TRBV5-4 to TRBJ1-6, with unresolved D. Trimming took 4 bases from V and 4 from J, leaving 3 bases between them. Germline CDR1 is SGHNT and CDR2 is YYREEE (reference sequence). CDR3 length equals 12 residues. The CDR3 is CASSPYNSPLHF. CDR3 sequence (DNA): TGTGCCAGCAGCCCTTATAATTCACCCCTCCACTTT.

CDR3 in amino acids: CASSYSFRGQLDTEAFF. The CDR3 DNA reads as TGTGCCAGCAGTTACTCGTTTAGGGGGCAATTAGACACTGAAGCTTTCTTT. This chain joins TRBV6-2 or TRBV6-3 and TRBJ1-1, with 7 positions matching TRBD1. Germline CDR1 reads MNHEY; CDR2 reads SVGEGT. V was clipped by 0 bases and J by 3 bases; unmatched bases: 10. The CDR3 has 17 residues.